The entry below describes one T cell receptor beta chain. Its antigen is undetermined. With 60 Vbeta and 13 Jbeta primers, the PCR was carried out. Authors' data handling: It was a later analysis that counted tens of millions of unique TCR beta chains, of which approximately 9.9 million were shared. TCRdb's copy holds only in-frame clones and misses some; the assay was immunoSEQ multiplex PCR. For V, J and clone size, that table is used; D and trimming come from the DNA. The table lists around 200,000 clones, about 80% of them singletons. This sample stems from a study of cytomegalovirus exposure and HLA in healthy donors. Study-wide results and limits: Productive status was seen about 87% or about 30% of the time for most TCR beta V segments in an earlier analysis. HLA-A and HLA-B allele assignments for most subjects were reportedly predicted accurately using TCR beta sequences. Later findings reportedly placed an Asian-associated ancestry cluster below the roughly 670-donor mean for N-insertions.

In germline, CDR1 is SGHRS, CDR2 YFSETQ. Trimming at V came to 7 bases and at J to 2 bases, leaving 3 bases not matched to a gene. The CDR3 consists of 14 residues. The sample comprised PBMCs. The chain joins TRBV5-1 to TRBJ2-1, with 10 bases aligning to TRBD2. This TCR was recovered from a man aged 30 to 45 in good health and CMV-seronegative. The CDR3 DNA sequence: TGCGCCAGCGGGACTAGCGCACCCTACAATGAGCAGTTCTTC. This codes for CASGTSAPYNEQFF.